This T cell receptor beta chain was sequenced in a study of T-cell reconstitution after alpha-beta-depleted transplantation in children. Study-level points and caveats: T-cell counts and diversity at one year post-transplant came mainly from newly produced T cells. Reportedly, alpha-beta T cells present about two months post-transplant originated from several hundred expanded clones of graft origin. Surviving recipient T cells and thymic progenitors produced the high day-60 TCRbeta diversity seen in some patients.

The CDR3 is 12 amino acids. Germline CDR1 is MNHNS and CDR2 is SASEGT. The V gene lost 2 bases and the J gene lost 13 bases, with 12 bases spanning the gap. A note on this clonotype: Antigen unknown.

Preparation of the TCRbeta library used unique molecular identifiers. TCRdb passed the PCR reads through MiXCR, listing each CDR3 protein once. The sample consists of under 50,000 distinct CDR3 sequences, approximately 8.7% of them appearing once. The chain has TRBV6-1 and TRBJ2-1; possibly TRBD1 for D (5 bases). The sample here was PBMCs, mostly from graft donor cells, taken 60 days after TCRalphabeta/CD19-depleted stem cell transplant. This clonotype was sampled from a male patient aged 2 to 9 who had a stem cell transplant for chronic granulomatous disease, so the T cells may come from the graft donor. The CDR3 DNA follows: TGTGCCAGCAGTGAAATGACAGCTGTCCAGTTCTTC. This encodes CASSEMTAVQFF.